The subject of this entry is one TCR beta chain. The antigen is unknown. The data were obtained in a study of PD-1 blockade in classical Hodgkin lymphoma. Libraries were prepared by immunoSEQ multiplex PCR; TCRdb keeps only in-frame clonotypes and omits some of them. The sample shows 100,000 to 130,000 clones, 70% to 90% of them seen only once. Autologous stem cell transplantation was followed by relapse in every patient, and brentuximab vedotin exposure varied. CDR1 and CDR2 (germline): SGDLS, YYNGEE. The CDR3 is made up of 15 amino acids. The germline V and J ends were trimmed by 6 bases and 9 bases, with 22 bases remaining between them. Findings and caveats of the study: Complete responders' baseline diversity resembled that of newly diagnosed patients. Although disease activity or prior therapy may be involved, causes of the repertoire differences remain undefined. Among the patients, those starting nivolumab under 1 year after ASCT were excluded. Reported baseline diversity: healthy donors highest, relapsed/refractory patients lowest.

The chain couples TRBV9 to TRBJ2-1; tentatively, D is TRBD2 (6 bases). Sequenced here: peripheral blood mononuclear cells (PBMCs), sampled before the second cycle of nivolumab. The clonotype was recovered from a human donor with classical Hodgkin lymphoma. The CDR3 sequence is CASTPGGLGSGEQFF. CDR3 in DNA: TGTGCCAGCACGCCTGGGGGACTCGGGTCGGGTGAGCAGTTCTTC.